This TCR beta chain derives from a study of cytomegalovirus exposure and HLA in healthy donors. Regarding the study as a whole: TCR clusters originating in the first cohort tended to co-occur in the 120 validation repertoires, according to a later analysis.

The repertoire was sequenced with immunoSEQ multiplex PCR; TCRdb's copy has only in-frame clones and lacks some. The table records under 250,000 clones, approximately 90% of them present only once. CDR3 length equals 14 residues. The ends were cut back, 3 bases at V and 4 bases at J, with 12 bases in the middle. The germline V gene encodes CDR1 GTSNPN and CDR2 SVGIG (reference sequence). A remark on this clone: Its antigen remains unknown.

This rearrangement joins TRBV30 to TRBJ2-2; TRBD1 is a possible D gene (7 bases). Sequencing used PBMCs. The TCR originated in a young woman in good health and CMV-seronegative. The CDR3 loop reads CAWSAGGTTGELFF. The CDR3 coding sequence is TGTGCCTGGAGCGCAGGGGGGACCACCGGGGAGCTGTTTTTT.